The 15 T cell receptor beta chains below come from one sample, sequenced in a study of technical replicates of blood from a few donors. Produced via immunoSEQ multiplex PCR; TCRdb's table is partial and in-frame only. The table lists about 70,000 clones, 80% to 95% of them singletons. Material: T cells isolated from PBMCs. Source of these receptors: a human donor in good health.

V and J are TRBV7-2 and TRBJ1-2, with 8 bases matching TRBD1. V lost 1 base and J lost 3; bases outside the gene matches: 7. Germline V lookup: CDR1 SGHTA, CDR2 FQGNSA. The CDR3 has 16 residues. CDR3 residues: CASSLVTGDLYYGYTF. DNA of the CDR3: TGTGCCAGCAGCTTAGTGACAGGGGACCTCTACTATGGCTACACCTTC.

The chain couples TRBV6-1 to TRBJ1-5; a weak D match, TRBD1 (5 bases). The germline V gene has CDR1 MNHNS and CDR2 SASEGT. This CDR3 is built from 20 residues. The V and J ends lost 4 bases and 0 bases respectively, with 25 bases between them. CDR3 sequence reads: CASSGRDHTEAWYSNQPQHF. The CDR3 coding sequence is TGTGCCAGCAGTGGCAGGGATCACACCGAGGCGTGGTATAGCAATCAGCCCCAGCATTTT.

This clone was seen just once. This chain connects TRBV27 to TRBJ2-1; D uncertain. The CDR3 has 13 residues. The V and J ends lost 5 bases and 3 bases respectively, with 8 bases between them. The V gene's germline CDR1 is MNHEY and CDR2 SMNVEV (reference sequence). The CDR3 bases are TGTGCCAGCAGTATGTCCCTCTACAATGAGCAGTTCTTC. This encodes CASSMSLYNEQFF.

CDR3 nucleotide sequence: TGTGCCAGCAGTTTAAGGGGAACAGGGCCCGGGGCTGAAGCTTTCTTT. Residues: CASSLRGTGPGAEAFF. The chain recombines TRBV28 with TRBJ1-1, with a weak D call TRBD1 (6 bases). V was clipped by 2 bases and J by 6 bases, with 19 bases between them. Germline V gives CDR1 MDHEN, CDR2 SYDVKM. The CDR3 is 16 amino acids. Complete variable domain (other parts from reference TRBV28 and TRBJ1-1): DVKVTQSSRYLVKRTGEKVFLECVQDMDHENMFWYRQDPGLGLRLIYFSYDVKMKEKGDIPEGYSVSREKKERFSLILESASTNQTSMYLCASSLRGTGPGAEAFFGQGTRLTVV.

This chain links TRBV5-6 with TRBJ1-5, with 8 nucleotides matching TRBD1. The CDR3 totals 15 residues. Trimming cost V 1 base and J 11 bases; bases outside gene matches: 11. In germline, CDR1 is SGHDT, CDR2 YYEEEE. DNA of the CDR3: TGTGCCAGCAGCTTGAGGGACAGGCCTGCAGGGGCCCAGCATTTT. Translated: CASSLRDRPAGAQHF. The full variable domain, completed using reference TRBV5-6 and TRBJ1-5, is DAGVTQSPTHLIKTRGQQVTLRCSPKSGHDTVSWYQQALGQGPQFIFQYYEEEERQRGNFPDRFSGHQFPNYSSELNVNALLLGDSALYLCASSLRDRPAGAQHFGDGTRLSIL.

In this sample, this clone turned up a few times. The chain links TRBV2 to TRBJ2-3, with 10 bases lining up with TRBD2. This CDR3 has 16 residues. CDR1 and CDR2 (germline): SNHLY, FYNNEI. J gave up 0 bases and V 6 bases, and 6 bases lay outside the gene matches. As DNA, the CDR3 is TGTGCCAGCAGACCACTAGCGGGGATAAGCACAGATACGCAGTATTTT. It codes for CASRPLAGISTDTQYF.

DNA of the CDR3: TGTGCCAGCAGCTTAGGGCAGGGGGAAAATGAGCAGTTCTTC. Translated, it gives CASSLGQGENEQFF. The chain links TRBV7-9 to TRBJ2-1, with 7 bases aligning to TRBD1. In germline, CDR1 is SEHNR, CDR2 FQNEAQ (reference sequence). The trim removed 1 base at V and 7 bases at J, leaving 4 bases unmatched. The CDR3 spans 14 residues.

This sequence joins TRBV2 and TRBJ1-1, with TRBD1 matching over 7 bases. V lost 6 bases and J lost 4; bases outside the gene matches: 5. This CDR3 spans 13 amino acids. CDR1 and CDR2 from the germline V gene are SNHLY and FYNNEI. The CDR3 is CASSKDRATEAFF. CDR3 nucleotides: TGTGCCAGCAGCAAAGACAGGGCCACTGAAGCTTTCTTT.

The chain links TRBV19 to TRBJ2-1, with D unclear. Trimming removed 6 bases at V and 0 bases at J, with 12 bases between. This CDR3 is 15 amino acids long. Germline V gives CDR1 LNHDA, CDR2 SQIVND (reference sequence). The CDR3 DNA is TGTGCCAGTAGCCTCTATCATAGCTCCTACAATGAGCAGTTCTTC. Amino acids: CASSLYHSSYNEQFF. The whole variable domain, remainder taken from reference TRBV19 and TRBJ2-1, is DGGITQSPKYLFRKEGQNVTLSCEQNLNHDAMYWYRQDPGQGLRLIYYSQIVNDFQKGDIAEGYSVSREKKESFPLTVTSAQKNPTAFYLCASSLYHSSYNEQFFGPGTRLTVL.

The chain couples TRBV2 to TRBJ2-1; 12 bases are shared with TRBD2. There are 15 residues in the CDR3. The V gene's germline CDR1 is SNHLY and CDR2 FYNNEI. V was clipped by 11 bases and J by 4 bases; unmatched bases: 9. CDR3 nucleotide sequence: TGTGCCCCCCCGCGAGGACTAGCGGGATACAATGAGCAGTTCTTC. It specifies CAPPRGLAGYNEQFF. Full variable domain (missing parts from reference TRBV2 and TRBJ2-1): EPEVTQTPSHQVTQMGQEVILRCVPISNHLYFYWYRQILGQKVEFLVSFYNNEISEKSEIFDDQFSVERPDGSNFTLKIRSTKLEDSAMYFCAPPRGLAGYNEQFFGPGTRLTVL.

V gene TRBV27 combines with J gene TRBJ1-2; the match to TRBD1 covers 8 bases. This CDR3 spans 15 amino acids. In germline, CDR1 is MNHEY, CDR2 SMNVEV (reference sequence). V trimming: 8 bases; J trimming: 4 bases; junction bases outside the gene matches: 12. The CDR3 region has the DNA TGTGCCAGCCGTGGATTGGCCGACAGGGGCTATGGCTACACCTTC. This encodes CASRGLADRGYGYTF.

The chain combines TRBV2 with TRBJ2-5, with 14 bases that match TRBD2. The CDR3 totals 15 residues. CDR1 SNHLY and CDR2 FYNNEI come from the germline V gene. Trimming cost V 3 bases and J 4 bases; bases outside gene matches: 1. The CDR3 sequence is CASSDGLAGGETQYF. Written as DNA, the CDR3 is TGTGCCAGCAGTGACGGACTAGCGGGAGGAGAGACCCAGTACTTC.

V is TRBV6-5 and J is TRBJ1-2; D might be TRBD1 (6 bases). Germline V gene data show CDR1 as MNHEY and CDR2 as SVGAGI. The CDR3 sequence is 14 residues long. The V end lost 5 bases, the J end lost 5 bases, and 15 bases lay between the germline ends. The CDR3, as DNA: TGTGCCAGCAGTCAGGACAGCGCGGTGTATGGCTACACCTTC. Its protein product is CASSQDSAVYGYTF.

V gene TRBV4-3 combines with J gene TRBJ2-7; D call uncertain. V was pared by 0 bases and J by 4 bases, with 10 bases between. Germline assignment: CDR1 LGHNA and CDR2 YSLEER. The CDR3 runs to 14 residues. This CDR3 reads CASSQDTQYYEQYF. CDR3 coding DNA: TGCGCCAGCAGCCAAGATACCCAGTATTACGAGCAGTACTTC.

The rearrangement joins TRBV19 to TRBJ2-7, with 10 bases matching TRBD1. The length of the CDR3 is 14 residues. V trimming: 1 base; J trimming: 5 bases; junction bases outside the gene matches: 2. CDR1 LNHDA and CDR2 SQIVND come from the germline V gene (reference sequence). The CDR3: CASSIGTGGNEQYF. In nucleotides, the CDR3 is TGTGCCAGTAGTATAGGGACAGGGGGAAACGAGCAGTACTTC.